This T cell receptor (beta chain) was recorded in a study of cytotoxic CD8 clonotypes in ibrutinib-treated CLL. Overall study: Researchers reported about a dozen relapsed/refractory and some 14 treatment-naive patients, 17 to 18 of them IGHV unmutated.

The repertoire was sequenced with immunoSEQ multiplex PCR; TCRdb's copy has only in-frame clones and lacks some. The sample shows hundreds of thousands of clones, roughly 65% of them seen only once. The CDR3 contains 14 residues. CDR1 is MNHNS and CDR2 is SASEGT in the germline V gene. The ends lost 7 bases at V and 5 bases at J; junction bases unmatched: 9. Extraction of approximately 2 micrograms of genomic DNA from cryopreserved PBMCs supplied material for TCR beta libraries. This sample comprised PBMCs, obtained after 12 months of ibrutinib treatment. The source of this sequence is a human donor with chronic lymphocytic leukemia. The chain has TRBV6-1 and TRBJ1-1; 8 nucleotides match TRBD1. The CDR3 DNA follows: TGTGCCAGCAACCCGACAGGGGAGGGGACTGAAGCTTTCTTT. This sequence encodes CASNPTGEGTEAFF.